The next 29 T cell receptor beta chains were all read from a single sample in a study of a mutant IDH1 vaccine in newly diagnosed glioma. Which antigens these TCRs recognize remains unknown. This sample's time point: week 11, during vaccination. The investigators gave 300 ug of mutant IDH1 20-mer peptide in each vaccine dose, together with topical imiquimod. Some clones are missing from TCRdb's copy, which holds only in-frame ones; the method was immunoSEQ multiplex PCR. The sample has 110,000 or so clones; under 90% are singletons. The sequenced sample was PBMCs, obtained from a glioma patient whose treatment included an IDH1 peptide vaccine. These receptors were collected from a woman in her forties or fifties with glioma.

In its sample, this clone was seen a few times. CDR3 bases: TGTGCCAGCAGCTTAGATCTCTGGACGCCTGAAGCTTTCTTT. This codes for CASSLDLWTPEAFF. The chain joins TRBV11-2 to TRBJ1-1; no firm D call. Deletions cut 0 bases from V and 6 bases from J, with 11 bases between. The CDR3 consists of 14 residues. Germline V lookup: CDR1 SGHAT, CDR2 FQNNGV.

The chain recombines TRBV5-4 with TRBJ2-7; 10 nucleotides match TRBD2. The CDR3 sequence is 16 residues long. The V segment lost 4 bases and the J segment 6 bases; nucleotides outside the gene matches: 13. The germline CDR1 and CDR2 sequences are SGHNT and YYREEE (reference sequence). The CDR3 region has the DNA TGTGCCAGCAGCCTAGCGGGAGTCCAACTGGGGGTCGAGCAGTACTTC. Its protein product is CASSLAGVQLGVEQYF.

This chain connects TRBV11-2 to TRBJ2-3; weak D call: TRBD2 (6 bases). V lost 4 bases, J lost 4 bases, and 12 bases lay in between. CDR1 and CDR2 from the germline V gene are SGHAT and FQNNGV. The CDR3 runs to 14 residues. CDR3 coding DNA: TGTGCCAGCAGCTCCCCGCGGGGCCCAGATACGCAGTATTTT. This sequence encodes CASSSPRGPDTQYF.

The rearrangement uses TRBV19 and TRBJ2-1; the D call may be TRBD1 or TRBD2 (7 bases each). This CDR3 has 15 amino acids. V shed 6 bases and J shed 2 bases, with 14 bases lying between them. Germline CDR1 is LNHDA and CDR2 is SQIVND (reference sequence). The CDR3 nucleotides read TGTGCCAGTAGGGGGAGGGACAGTACCTACAATGAGCAGTTCTTC. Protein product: CASRGRDSTYNEQFF. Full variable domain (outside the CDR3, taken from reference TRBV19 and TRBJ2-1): DGGITQSPKYLFRKEGQNVTLSCEQNLNHDAMYWYRQDPGQGLRLIYYSQIVNDFQKGDIAEGYSVSREKKESFPLTVTSAQKNPTAFYLCASRGRDSTYNEQFFGPGTRLTVL.

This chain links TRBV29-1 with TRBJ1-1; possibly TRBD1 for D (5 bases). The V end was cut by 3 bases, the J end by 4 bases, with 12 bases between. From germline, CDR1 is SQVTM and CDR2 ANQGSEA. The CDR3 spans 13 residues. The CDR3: CSVEGQGVTEAFF. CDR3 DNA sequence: TGCAGCGTTGAGGGGCAGGGAGTCACTGAAGCTTTCTTT.

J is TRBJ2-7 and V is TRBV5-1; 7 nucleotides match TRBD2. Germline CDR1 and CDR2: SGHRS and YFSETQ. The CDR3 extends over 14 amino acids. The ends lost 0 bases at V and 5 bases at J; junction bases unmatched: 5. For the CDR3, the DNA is TGCGCCAGCAGCTTGGCCGGACTAGGGGACGAGCAGTACTTC. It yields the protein CASSLAGLGDEQYF.

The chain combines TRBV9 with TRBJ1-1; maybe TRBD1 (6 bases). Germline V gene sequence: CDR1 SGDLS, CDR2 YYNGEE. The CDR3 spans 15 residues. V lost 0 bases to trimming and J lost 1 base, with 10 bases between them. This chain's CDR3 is CASSVGGGANTEAFF. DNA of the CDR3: TGTGCCAGCAGCGTAGGTGGGGGCGCGAACACTGAAGCTTTCTTT.

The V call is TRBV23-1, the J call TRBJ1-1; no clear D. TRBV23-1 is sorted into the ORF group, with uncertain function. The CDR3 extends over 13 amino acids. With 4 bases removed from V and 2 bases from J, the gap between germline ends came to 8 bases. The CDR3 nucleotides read TGCGCCAGCAGTCGTAGCACAAACACTGAAGCTTTCTTT. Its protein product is CASSRSTNTEAFF.

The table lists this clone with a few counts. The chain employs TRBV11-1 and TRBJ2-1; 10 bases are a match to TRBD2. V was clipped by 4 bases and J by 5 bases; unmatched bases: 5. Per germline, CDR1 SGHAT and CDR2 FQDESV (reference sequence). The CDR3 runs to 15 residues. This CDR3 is CASSSRTSGHNEQFF. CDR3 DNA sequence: TGTGCCAGCAGCTCAAGGACTAGCGGCCACAATGAGCAGTTCTTC.

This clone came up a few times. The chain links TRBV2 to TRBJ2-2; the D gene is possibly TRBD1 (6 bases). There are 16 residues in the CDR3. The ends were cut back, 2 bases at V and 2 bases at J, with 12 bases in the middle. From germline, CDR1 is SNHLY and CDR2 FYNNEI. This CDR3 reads CASSERKGVNTGELFF. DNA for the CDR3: TGTGCCAGCAGTGAACGGAAGGGGGTCAACACCGGGGAGCTGTTTTTT. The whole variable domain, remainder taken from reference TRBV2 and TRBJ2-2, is EPEVTQTPSHQVTQMGQEVILRCVPISNHLYFYWYRQILGQKVEFLVSFYNNEISEKSEIFDDQFSVERPDGSNFTLKIRSTKLEDSAMYFCASSERKGVNTGELFFGEGSRLTVL.

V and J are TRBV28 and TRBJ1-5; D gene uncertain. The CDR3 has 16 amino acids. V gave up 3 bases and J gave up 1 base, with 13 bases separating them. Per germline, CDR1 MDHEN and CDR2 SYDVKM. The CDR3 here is CASSFSDTASNQPQHF. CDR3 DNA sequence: TGTGCCAGCAGTTTCAGTGATACCGCGAGCAATCAGCCCCAGCATTTT.

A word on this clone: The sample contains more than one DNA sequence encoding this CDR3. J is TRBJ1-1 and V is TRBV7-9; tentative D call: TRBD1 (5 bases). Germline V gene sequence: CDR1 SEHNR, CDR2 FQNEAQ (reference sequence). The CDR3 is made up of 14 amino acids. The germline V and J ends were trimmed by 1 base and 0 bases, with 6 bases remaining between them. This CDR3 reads CASSLGGVNTEAFF. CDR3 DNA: TGTGCCAGCAGCTTAGGAGGGGTGAACACTGAAGCTTTCTTT.

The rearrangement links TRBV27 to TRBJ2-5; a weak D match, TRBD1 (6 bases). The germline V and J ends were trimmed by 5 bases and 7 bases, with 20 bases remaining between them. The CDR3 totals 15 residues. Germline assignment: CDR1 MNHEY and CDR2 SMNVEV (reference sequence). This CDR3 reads CASSASRGPAGTQYF. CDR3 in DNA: TGTGCCAGCAGTGCATCCAGGGGCCCCGCAGGGACCCAGTACTTC.

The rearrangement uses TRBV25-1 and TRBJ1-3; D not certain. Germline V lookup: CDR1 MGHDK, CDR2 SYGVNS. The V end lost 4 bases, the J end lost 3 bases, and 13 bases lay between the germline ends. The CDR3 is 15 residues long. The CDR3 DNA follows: TGTGCCAGCAGTGGCCTACGGGCACATGGAAACACCATATATTTT. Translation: CASSGLRAHGNTIYF.

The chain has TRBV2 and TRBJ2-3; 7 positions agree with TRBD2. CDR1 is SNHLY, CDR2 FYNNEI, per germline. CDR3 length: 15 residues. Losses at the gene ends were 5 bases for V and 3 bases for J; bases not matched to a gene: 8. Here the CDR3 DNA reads TGTGCCAGCAGTTATGGGAGGGCCAGAACAGATACGCAGTATTTT. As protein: CASSYGRARTDTQYF.

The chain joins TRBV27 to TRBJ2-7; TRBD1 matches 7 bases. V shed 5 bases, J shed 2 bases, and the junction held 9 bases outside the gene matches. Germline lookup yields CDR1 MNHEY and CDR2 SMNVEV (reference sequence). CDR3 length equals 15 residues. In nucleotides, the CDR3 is TGTGCCAGCAGTCGGCTACAGGGGTTAACCTACGAGCAGTACTTC. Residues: CASSRLQGLTYEQYF.

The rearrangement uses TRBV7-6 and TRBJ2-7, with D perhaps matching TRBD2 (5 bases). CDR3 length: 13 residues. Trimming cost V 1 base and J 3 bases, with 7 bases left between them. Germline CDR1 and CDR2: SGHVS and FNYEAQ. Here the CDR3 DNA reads TGTGCCAGCAGCTTAGGGGAGAACTACGAGCAGTACTTC. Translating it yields CASSLGENYEQYF.

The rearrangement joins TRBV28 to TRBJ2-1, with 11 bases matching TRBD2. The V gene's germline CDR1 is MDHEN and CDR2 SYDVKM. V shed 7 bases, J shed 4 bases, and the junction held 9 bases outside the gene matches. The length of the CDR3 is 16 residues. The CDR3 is CASTLARLAGYNEQFF. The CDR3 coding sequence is TGTGCCAGCACCCTTGCTCGACTAGCGGGATACAATGAGCAGTTCTTC.

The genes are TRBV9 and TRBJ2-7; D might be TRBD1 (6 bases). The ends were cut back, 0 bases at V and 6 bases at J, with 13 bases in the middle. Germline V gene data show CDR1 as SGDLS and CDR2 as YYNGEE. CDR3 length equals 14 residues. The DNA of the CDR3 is TGTGCCAGCAGCGTAGCTCAGGGGCGAAGCGAGCAGTACTTC. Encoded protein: CASSVAQGRSEQYF.

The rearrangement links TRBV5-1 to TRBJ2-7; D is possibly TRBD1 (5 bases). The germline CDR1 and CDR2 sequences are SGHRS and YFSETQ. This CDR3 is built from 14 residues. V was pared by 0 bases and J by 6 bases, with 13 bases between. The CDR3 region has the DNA TGCGCCAGCAGCTTGGACGTGGGAAGGGGCGAGCAGTACTTC. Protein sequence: CASSLDVGRGEQYF.

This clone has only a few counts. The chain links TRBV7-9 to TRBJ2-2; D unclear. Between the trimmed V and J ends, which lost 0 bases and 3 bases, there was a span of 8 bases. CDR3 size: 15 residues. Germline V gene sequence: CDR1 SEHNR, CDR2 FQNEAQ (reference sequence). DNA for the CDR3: TGTGCCAGCAGCTTAGCTTTCAGATACACCGGGGAGCTGTTTTTT. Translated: CASSLAFRYTGELFF.

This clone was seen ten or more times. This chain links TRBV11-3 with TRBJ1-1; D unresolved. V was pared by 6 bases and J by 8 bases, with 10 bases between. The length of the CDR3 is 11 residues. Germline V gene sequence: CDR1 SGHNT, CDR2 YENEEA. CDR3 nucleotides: TGTGCCAGCAGTGACGGCGGCGAAGCTTTCTTT. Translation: CASSDGGEAFF.

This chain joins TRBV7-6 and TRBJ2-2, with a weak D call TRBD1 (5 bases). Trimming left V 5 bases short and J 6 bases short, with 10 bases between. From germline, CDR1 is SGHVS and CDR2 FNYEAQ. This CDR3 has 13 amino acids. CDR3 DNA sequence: TGTGCCAGCAGCCCCGACAGTCCCGGGGAGCTGTTTTTT. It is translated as CASSPDSPGELFF.

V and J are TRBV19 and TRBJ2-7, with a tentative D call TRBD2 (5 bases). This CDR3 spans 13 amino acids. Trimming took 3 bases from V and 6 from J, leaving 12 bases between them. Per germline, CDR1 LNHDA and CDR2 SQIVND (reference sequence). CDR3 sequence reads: CASSIQLGSEQYF. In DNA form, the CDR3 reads TGTGCCAGTAGTATCCAACTAGGATCCGAGCAGTACTTC. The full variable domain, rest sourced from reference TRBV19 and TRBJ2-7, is DGGITQSPKYLFRKEGQNVTLSCEQNLNHDAMYWYRQDPGQGLRLIYYSQIVNDFQKGDIAEGYSVSREKKESFPLTVTSAQKNPTAFYLCASSIQLGSEQYFGPGTRLTVT.

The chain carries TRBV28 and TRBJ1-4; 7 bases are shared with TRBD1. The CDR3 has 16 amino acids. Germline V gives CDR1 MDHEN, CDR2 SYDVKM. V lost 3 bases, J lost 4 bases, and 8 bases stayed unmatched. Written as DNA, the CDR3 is TGTGCCAGCAGTTTCTTCAACAGGGGACTTAATGAAAAACTGTTTTTT. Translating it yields CASSFFNRGLNEKLFF.

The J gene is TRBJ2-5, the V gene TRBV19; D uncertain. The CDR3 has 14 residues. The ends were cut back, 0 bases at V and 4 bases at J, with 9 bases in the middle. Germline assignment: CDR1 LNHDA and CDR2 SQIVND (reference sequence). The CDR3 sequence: CASSIERDRETQYF. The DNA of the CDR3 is TGTGCCAGTAGTATAGAGCGAGATAGAGAGACCCAGTACTTC. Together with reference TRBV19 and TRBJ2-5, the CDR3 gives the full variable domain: DGGITQSPKYLFRKEGQNVTLSCEQNLNHDAMYWYRQDPGQGLRLIYYSQIVNDFQKGDIAEGYSVSREKKESFPLTVTSAQKNPTAFYLCASSIERDRETQYFGPGTRLLVL.

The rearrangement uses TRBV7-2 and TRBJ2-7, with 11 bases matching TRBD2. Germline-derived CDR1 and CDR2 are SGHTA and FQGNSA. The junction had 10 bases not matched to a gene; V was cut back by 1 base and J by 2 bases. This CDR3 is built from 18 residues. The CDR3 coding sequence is TGTGCCAGCAGCTTAGTTGGGGTAGCGGGAGGGCGGCCCTACGAGCAGTACTTC. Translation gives CASSLVGVAGGRPYEQYF.

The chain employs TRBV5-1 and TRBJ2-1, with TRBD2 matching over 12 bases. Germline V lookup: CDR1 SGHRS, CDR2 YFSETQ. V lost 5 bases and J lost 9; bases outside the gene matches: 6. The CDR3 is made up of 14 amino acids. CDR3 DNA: TGCGCCAGCAGTCAGACTAGCGGGAGTGCTGAGCAGTTCTTC. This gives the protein CASSQTSGSAEQFF.

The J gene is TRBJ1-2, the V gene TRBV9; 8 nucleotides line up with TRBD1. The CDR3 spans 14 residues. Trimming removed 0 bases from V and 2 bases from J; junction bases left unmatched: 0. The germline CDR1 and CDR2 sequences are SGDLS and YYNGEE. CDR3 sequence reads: CASSVGTGNYGYTF. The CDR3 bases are TGTGCCAGCAGCGTAGGGACAGGGAACTATGGCTACACCTTC.